This entry is about one T cell receptor beta chain. Its antigen is currently unknown. This entry belongs to a study of T cell responses to AZD1222 COVID-19 vaccine. Germline values: CDR1 LNHNV, CDR2 YYDKDF (reference sequence). V lost 5 bases to trimming and J lost 3 bases, with 10 bases between them. The CDR3 has 13 amino acids. Study-level findings and limits: Mostly white British, mostly female donors; authors suggested clonal diversity may be underestimated. Two doses of AZD1222 preceded a rise in Spike-specific TCR breadth and depth. There were vaccine-associated CD4 TCRs across spike, dominant at 160-218 and 743-854.

TCRdb's copy holds only in-frame clones and misses some; the assay was immunoSEQ multiplex PCR. This sample carries 80,000 to 100,000 clones, 88% of them seen once, and the ten largest clones take about 9.4%. This TCR was sampled from an adult in good health. The gene calls are TRBV15 and TRBJ1-1; D is uncertain. This sample comprised peripheral blood, obtained on day 0 of MenACWY control vaccination. The CDR3 DNA is TGTGCCACCAGCCCTCAGCAGGACACTGAAGCTTTCTTT. Translated: CATSPQQDTEAFF.